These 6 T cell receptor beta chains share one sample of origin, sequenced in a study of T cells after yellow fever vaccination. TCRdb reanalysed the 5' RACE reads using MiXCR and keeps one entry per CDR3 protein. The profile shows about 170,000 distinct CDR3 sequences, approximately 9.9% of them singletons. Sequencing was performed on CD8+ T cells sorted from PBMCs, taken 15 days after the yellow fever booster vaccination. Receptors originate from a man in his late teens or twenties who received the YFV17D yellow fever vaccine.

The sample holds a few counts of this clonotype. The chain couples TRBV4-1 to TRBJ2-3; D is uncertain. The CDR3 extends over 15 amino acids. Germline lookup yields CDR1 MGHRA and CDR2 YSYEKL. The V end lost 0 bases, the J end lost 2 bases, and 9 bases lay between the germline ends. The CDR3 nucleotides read TGCGCCAGCAGCCAAGATCCCCAAAACACAGATACGCAGTATTTT. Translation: CASSQDPQNTDTQYF.

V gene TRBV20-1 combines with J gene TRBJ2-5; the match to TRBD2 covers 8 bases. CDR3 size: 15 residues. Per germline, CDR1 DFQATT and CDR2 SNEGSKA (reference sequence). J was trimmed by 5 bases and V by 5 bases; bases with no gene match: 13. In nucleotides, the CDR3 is TGCAGTGCTTCAACAGGACTAGCTGTGGACGAGACCCAGTACTTC. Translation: CSASTGLAVDETQYF.

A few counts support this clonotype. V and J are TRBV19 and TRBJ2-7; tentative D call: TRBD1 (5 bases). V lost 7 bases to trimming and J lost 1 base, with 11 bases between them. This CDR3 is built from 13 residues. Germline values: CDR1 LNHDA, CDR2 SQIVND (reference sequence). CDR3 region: CASKQPGSYEQYF. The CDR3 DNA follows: TGTGCCAGTAAGCAGCCAGGGTCCTACGAGCAGTACTTC.

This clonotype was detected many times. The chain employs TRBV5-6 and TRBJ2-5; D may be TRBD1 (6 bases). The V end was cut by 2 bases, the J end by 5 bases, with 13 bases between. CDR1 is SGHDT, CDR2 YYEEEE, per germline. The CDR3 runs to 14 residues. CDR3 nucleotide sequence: TGTGCCAGCAGCTTCGGCAGGGGATATGAGACCCAGTACTTC. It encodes CASSFGRGYETQYF.

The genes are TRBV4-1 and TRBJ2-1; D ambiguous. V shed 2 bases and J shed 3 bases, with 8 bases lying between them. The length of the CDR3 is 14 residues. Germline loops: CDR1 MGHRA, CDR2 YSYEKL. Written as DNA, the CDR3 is TGCGCCAGCAGCCAAAGACGGAGCTACAATGAGCAGTTCTTC. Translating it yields CASSQRRSYNEQFF.

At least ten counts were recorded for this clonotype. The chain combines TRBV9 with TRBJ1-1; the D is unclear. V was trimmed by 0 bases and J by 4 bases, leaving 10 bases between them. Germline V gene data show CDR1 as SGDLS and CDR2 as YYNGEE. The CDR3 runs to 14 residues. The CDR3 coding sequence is TGTGCCAGCAGCGTAGCTAGGTGGGGCACTGAAGCTTTCTTT. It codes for CASSVARWGTEAFF.